Presented here are 19 T cell receptor beta chains from one specimen sequenced in a study of cytotoxic CD8 clonotypes in ibrutinib-treated CLL. Libraries were prepared by immunoSEQ multiplex PCR; TCRdb keeps only in-frame clonotypes and omits some of them. Of 45,000 to 60,000 clones in the sample, roughly 50% were seen once. Sequenced material: PBMCs, taken after 24 months of ibrutinib treatment. These receptors all come from a human donor with chronic lymphocytic leukemia.

This clone came up once. The J gene is TRBJ1-4, the V gene TRBV29-1; D is uncertain. The CDR3 covers 11 residues. Germline V CDR1 and CDR2: SQVTM, ANQGSEA. The V end was cut by 2 bases, the J end by 14 bases, with 12 bases between. In nucleotides, the CDR3 is TGCAGCGTTGAACTAGGTCTGGGGCTGTTTTTT. It codes for CSVELGLGLFF.

The chain is built from TRBV5-1 and TRBJ2-3; D is undetermined. The CDR3 sequence is 13 residues long. Between the trimmed V and J ends, which lost 0 bases and 2 bases, there was a span of 4 bases. CDR1 and CDR2 from the germline V gene are SGHRS and YFSETQ. CDR3 sequence: CASSLGLTDTQYF. The DNA for the CDR3 is TGCGCCAGCAGCTTGGGACTCACAGATACGCAGTATTTT.

CDR3 DNA sequence: TGCAGCGTTGCGAGCCCAGCGGGAGTCCAAGAGACCCAGTACTTC. Translating it yields CSVASPAGVQETQYF. This rearrangement joins TRBV29-1 to TRBJ2-5; 8 bases agree with TRBD2. Germline trimming cut 4 bases from V and 1 base from J; bases unmatched to any gene: 8. The CDR3 totals 15 residues. CDR1 is SQVTM, CDR2 ANQGSEA, per germline. Filled out from reference TRBV29-1 and TRBJ2-5, the complete variable domain reads SAVISQKPSRDICQRGTSLTIQCQVDSQVTMMFWYRQQPGQSLTLIATANQGSEATYESGFVIDKFPISRPNLTFSTLTVSNMSPEDSSIYLCSVASPAGVQETQYFGPGTRLLVL.

V gene TRBV2 combines with J gene TRBJ1-5; D gene ambiguous. Germline V CDR1 and CDR2: SNHLY, FYNNEI. V was cut by 6 bases and J by 1 base, with 10 bases left in between. The CDR3 loop spans 14 amino acids. The CDR3 region is CASRGVSSNQPQHF. Here the CDR3 DNA reads TGTGCCAGCAGGGGTGTGTCCAGCAATCAGCCCCAGCATTTT.

The chain combines TRBV9 with TRBJ2-1; D is perhaps TRBD2 (6 bases). The CDR3 covers 13 residues. Trimming removed 0 bases from V and 8 bases from J, with 9 bases in between. The V gene's germline CDR1 is SGDLS and CDR2 YYNGEE. CDR3 residues: CASSVALADEQFF. The CDR3 nucleotides are TGTGCCAGCAGCGTAGCACTAGCCGATGAGCAGTTCTTC.

The V and J genes are TRBV7-2 and TRBJ2-3; no clear D gene. Germline V lookup: CDR1 SGHTA, CDR2 FQGNSA. V was pared by 0 bases and J by 6 bases, with 10 bases between. The length of the CDR3 is 14 residues. In DNA, the CDR3 is TGTGCCAGCAGCTTAGCGATGAGAATGGATACGCAGTATTTT. Its protein is CASSLAMRMDTQYF.

A single count supports this clone. The chain recombines TRBV11-3 with TRBJ2-7, with D uncertain. From germline, CDR1 is SGHNT and CDR2 YENEEA. This CDR3 is built from 14 residues. Trimming pared 2 bases from V and 3 bases from J, leaving 11 bases between. CDR3 loop: CASSLTNRLYEQYV. CDR3 nucleotide sequence: TGTGCCAGCAGCTTAACGAATAGGCTCTACGAGCAGTACGTC.

This CDR3 reads CASSLALETGETQYF. The CDR3 nucleotides are TGTGCCAGCAGCTTAGCGCTAGAGACAGGGGAGACCCAGTACTTC. The chain links TRBV7-9 to TRBJ2-5, with TRBD1 matching 7 bases. The CDR3 is made up of 15 amino acids. Per the germline V gene, CDR1 is SEHNR and CDR2 is FQNEAQ (reference sequence). V was pared by 0 bases and J by 5 bases, with 6 bases of the junction left unmatched.

The rearrangement links TRBV2 to TRBJ1-2; 12 nucleotides match TRBD1. The CDR3 sequence is 13 residues long. The junction had 5 bases not matched to a gene; V was cut back by 7 bases and J by 8 bases. In germline, CDR1 is SNHLY, CDR2 FYNNEI. DNA for the CDR3: TGTGCCAGCACGGGACAGGGGGCAAGCGGCTACACCTTC. Its protein is CASTGQGASGYTF.

This clone came up a few times. The V call is TRBV10-1, the J call TRBJ2-3; D may be TRBD1 (5 bases). This CDR3 is 13 amino acids long. Per germline, CDR1 WNHNN and CDR2 SYGVQD (reference sequence). Trimming shortened V by 7 bases and J by 1 base, and 9 bases separated the two germline ends. Written as DNA, the CDR3 is TGCGCCAGCATGGGGCTAGGCACAGATACGCAGTATTTT. Protein product: CASMGLGTDTQYF.

This clone was seen only once. The chain links TRBV6-1 to TRBJ1-5; D perhaps matches TRBD1 (6 bases). CDR3 length equals 16 residues. Trimming took 4 bases from V and 0 from J, leaving 13 bases between them. Germline V CDR1 and CDR2: MNHNS, SASEGT. The CDR3 DNA reads as TGTGCCAGCAGTGGAAGCCGGACAGTTAGCAATCAGCCCCAGCATTTT. Translated, it gives CASSGSRTVSNQPQHF.

The J gene is TRBJ1-5, the V gene TRBV19; D is undetermined. Germline V gives CDR1 LNHDA, CDR2 SQIVND (reference sequence). The CDR3 loop spans 13 amino acids. V was clipped by 3 bases and J by 9 bases, with 12 bases between them. This chain's CDR3 is CASSIDGGRPQHF. The CDR3 DNA reads TGTGCCAGTAGTATCGACGGAGGTCGGCCCCAGCATTTT.

The sample holds one count of this clone. The chain combines TRBV6-5 with TRBJ1-1; tentative D call: TRBD1 (6 bases). V was shortened by 5 bases and J by 6 bases, with 13 bases between the two germline ends. The CDR3 contains 13 residues. The V gene's germline CDR1 is MNHEY and CDR2 SVGAGI. The CDR3 is CASSVTGYAEAFF. The CDR3 DNA is TGTGCCAGCAGTGTTACAGGGTACGCTGAAGCTTTCTTT.

This clone was seen at least ten times. As DNA, the CDR3 is TGTGCCAGCAGCAGGACAGCTACCCTTGTGTCGATGCTTTACGTC. This sequence encodes CASSRTATLVSMLYV. The gene calls are TRBV21-1 and TRBJ2-7; TRBD1 is the table's D call, not checked against the DNA. TRBV21-1 is tagged as a pseudogene. The CDR3 consists of 15 residues.

This chain uses TRBV6-5 with TRBJ1-1; 9 positions match TRBD1. The germline V gene has CDR1 MNHEY and CDR2 SVGAGI. J gave up 5 bases and V 6 bases, and 7 bases lay outside the gene matches. The CDR3 sequence is 14 residues long. In DNA form, the CDR3 reads TGTGCCAGCAGGGCGACAGGGGGTGGAACTGAAGCTTTCTTT. It translates to CASRATGGGTEAFF.

The chain couples TRBV7-2 to TRBJ2-2, with D unresolved. The CDR3 spans 11 residues. V lost 8 bases and J 9 bases, leaving 10 bases between the germline ends. Germline loops: CDR1 SGHTA, CDR2 FQGNSA. The CDR3 reads CASHTVRELFF. CDR3 sequence (DNA): TGTGCCAGCCATACTGTCCGGGAGCTGTTTTTT.

This clone was seen more than once but under ten times. The V and J genes are TRBV28 and TRBJ1-1; D is unclear. Trimming removed 6 bases from V and 3 bases from J, with 5 bases in between. Germline V CDR1 and CDR2: MDHEN, SYDVKM. CDR3 size: 11 residues. CDR3 sequence reads: CASRQYTEAFF. The CDR3 DNA follows: TGTGCCAGCAGGCAGTACACTGAAGCTTTCTTT.

The chain's CDR3 is CASSVGARAEQYF. In DNA, the CDR3 is TGTGCCAGCAGTGTAGGGGCCCGGGCAGAGCAGTACTTC. V and J are TRBV2 and TRBJ2-7; D possibly corresponds to TRBD1 (5 bases). This CDR3 has 13 amino acids. V dropped 4 bases and J dropped 7 bases, with 14 bases sitting between them. Germline V CDR1 and CDR2: SNHLY, FYNNEI. Full variable domain (outside the CDR3, taken from reference TRBV2 and TRBJ2-7): EPEVTQTPSHQVTQMGQEVILRCVPISNHLYFYWYRQILGQKVEFLVSFYNNEISEKSEIFDDQFSVERPDGSNFTLKIRSTKLEDSAMYFCASSVGARAEQYFGPGTRLTVT.

J is TRBJ2-7 and V is TRBV2; D uncertain. In germline, CDR1 is SNHLY, CDR2 FYNNEI. Trimming cost V 1 base and J 0 bases, with 13 bases left between them. The length of the CDR3 is 16 residues. As DNA, the CDR3 is TGTGCCAGCAGTGAAGTGCGGATCCTTCACTCCTACGAGCAGTACTTC. Encoded protein: CASSEVRILHSYEQYF.